This record concerns one T cell receptor (beta chain) sequence. Its antigen is as yet unknown. The data are from a study of CD8+CD57+ T cells in acquired aplastic anemia. Study-level background: Sorted CD4+ and CD8+ cells yielded DNA averaging about 3.2 ug.

Overall study findings and caveats: Patients and controls shared 25 to 30 CD8+ CDR3 sequences, which appeared highly expressed in patients and within their immunodominant clones.

Selection for sequencing was limited to patients who had shown CD8+CD57+ cell expansion by flow cytometry. Genomic DNA was employed as the template in profiling TCR beta VDJ and CDR3. TCRdb ran MiXCR on the reads and lists one entry per CDR3 protein. The repertoire includes 310,000 or so distinct CDR3 sequences, about 50% of them detected once, and roughly 1.3% sits in the top ten. Germline-derived CDR1 and CDR2 are KGHDR and SFDVKD. V shed 4 bases, J shed 5 bases, and the junction held 8 bases outside the gene matches. This CDR3 is built from 15 residues. Sequencing used sorted CD4+, CD8+, or CD8+CD57+ T cells (not recorded which) from PBMCs. This clonotype was obtained from a human donor with aplastic anemia. V usage is TRBV24-1 and J usage is TRBJ1-2; 8 bases are a match to TRBD1. The CDR3 sequence: CATSDPGTGGYGYTF. The CDR3 DNA sequence: TGTGCCACCAGTGACCCGGGGACAGGAGGGTATGGCTACACCTTC.